This entry lists 28 T cell receptor beta chains sequenced from one sample in a study of T-cell memory formation after mild COVID-19. TCRdb processed the 5' RACE reads anew with MiXCR; each CDR3 protein has one entry. Of around 530,000 distinct CDR3 sequences in the sample, less than 25% are singletons; the top ten hold roughly 9.1%. The sequencing sample was made of PBMCs or a T cell subset sorted from them (not recorded which). The receptors were sampled from an adult woman who had mild COVID-19 (a few samples of this study predate the infection). Cell type and time point are not known.

This clonotype was detected a few times. V gene TRBV7-2 combines with J gene TRBJ2-1, with TRBD1 as a possible D gene (6 bases). The CDR3 has 16 amino acids. Deletions cut 6 bases from V and 4 bases from J, with 19 bases between. Germline V CDR1 and CDR2: SGHTA, FQGNSA. The CDR3 protein is CASSLGVGTTYNEQFF. The CDR3, as DNA: TGTGCCAGCAGTCTCGGGGTAGGGACAACATACAATGAGCAGTTCTTC.

The chain recombines TRBV7-9 with TRBJ1-2, with TRBD1 as a possible D gene (5 bases). Trimming pared 1 base from V and 8 bases from J, leaving 11 bases between. The CDR3 sequence is 13 residues long. The germline V gene has CDR1 SEHNR and CDR2 FQNEAQ (reference sequence). CDR3 DNA: TGTGCCAGCAGCTTAGAGGGGCCTCGGGGCTACACCTTC. This translates into CASSLEGPRGYTF. The full variable domain, with the rest looked up from reference TRBV7-9 and TRBJ1-2, is DTGVSQNPRHKITKRGQNVTFRCDPISEHNRLYWYRQTLGQGPEFLTYFQNEAQLEKSRLLSDRFSAERPKGSFSTLEIQRTEQGDSAMYLCASSLEGPRGYTFGSGTRLTVV.

The table lists this clonotype with a few counts. The V and J genes are TRBV3-1 and TRBJ2-5; 10 positions match TRBD2. CDR1 and CDR2 (germline): LGHDT, YNNKEL (reference sequence). This CDR3 is 14 amino acids long. Trimming took 8 bases from V and 5 from J; bases not matched to a gene: 8. CDR3 bases: TGTGCCAGCGGGCTAGCGGGAGTCGAGGAGACCCAGTACTTC. Translating gives CASGLAGVEETQYF.

This sequence joins TRBV30 and TRBJ2-7, with TRBD2 matching over 10 bases. This CDR3 contains 16 residues. J lost 4 bases, V lost 1 base, and 10 bases had no gene match. CDR1 and CDR2 (germline): GTSNPN, SVGIG (reference sequence). This CDR3 is CAWSAPYSGRRYEQYF. As DNA, the CDR3 is TGTGCCTGGAGTGCCCCTTATAGCGGGAGGAGGTACGAGCAGTACTTC.

The rearrangement uses TRBV7-9 and TRBJ1-5; tentatively, D is TRBD1 (6 bases). Germline assignment: CDR1 SEHNR and CDR2 FQNEAQ (reference sequence). The CDR3 is 15 amino acids. Trimming left V 4 bases short and J 2 bases short, with 12 bases between. The CDR3 region is CASSYTGSGNQPQHF. In DNA, the CDR3 is TGTGCCAGCAGCTATACAGGGTCCGGCAATCAGCCCCAGCATTTT.

This clonotype was observed a few times. This chain connects TRBV7-3 to TRBJ2-7, with TRBD2 as a possible D gene (5 bases). The CDR3 consists of 14 residues. Per germline, CDR1 SGHTA and CDR2 FQGTGA. V was shortened by 5 bases and J by 7 bases, with 18 bases between the two germline ends. Here the CDR3 reads CASSPQPSGAEQYF. The CDR3 DNA sequence: TGTGCCAGCAGCCCGCAGCCGAGCGGCGCTGAGCAGTACTTC.

The chain combines TRBV9 with TRBJ1-1; possible D gene TRBD1, 6 bases. Between the trimmed V and J ends, which lost 0 bases and 0 bases, there was a span of 12 bases. This CDR3 region has 16 residues. CDR1 and CDR2 from the germline V gene are SGDLS and YYNGEE. The CDR3 sequence: CASSVGTGALNTEAFF. The DNA of the CDR3 is TGTGCCAGCAGCGTAGGAACGGGGGCCTTGAACACTGAAGCTTTCTTT.

The rearrangement uses TRBV15 and TRBJ2-2; TRBD2 might be the D (5 bases). Germline V gene sequence: CDR1 LNHNV, CDR2 YYDKDF (reference sequence). The CDR3 covers 16 residues. V lost 0 bases, J lost 6 bases, and 14 bases lay in between. The CDR3 sequence: CATSREEMGEPGELFF. CDR3 in DNA: TGTGCCACCAGCAGAGAGGAAATGGGAGAGCCCGGGGAGCTGTTTTTT.

CDR3 protein: CASSQASLVGQVFF. The CDR3 DNA is TGCGCCAGCAGCCAAGCTTCCCTAGTCGGACAGGTTTTTTTT. This chain uses TRBV4-1 with TRBJ1-4; TRBD1 matches 7 bases. The germline V gene encodes CDR1 MGHRA and CDR2 YSYEKL. This CDR3 region has 14 residues. With 1 base clipped from V and 17 bases from J, the junction kept 13 bases outside the gene matches.

The genes are TRBV6-6 and TRBJ2-6; D gene unclear. This CDR3 has 14 residues. Germline V lookup: CDR1 MNHNY, CDR2 SVGAGI (reference sequence). The germline V and J ends were trimmed by 10 bases and 0 bases, with 10 bases remaining between them. CDR3 coding DNA: TGTGCCACCACAAAGGGCTCTGGGGCCAACGTCCTGACTTTC. It yields the protein CATTKGSGANVLTF.

The CDR3 region has the DNA TGCAGTGCTAGTGGGATTCAGAGCAATCAGCCCCAGCATTTT. Translation: CSASGIQSNQPQHF. The chain combines TRBV20-1 with TRBJ1-5; D gene uncertain. Trimming removed 3 bases from V and 1 base from J, with 10 bases in between. The CDR3 covers 14 residues. The germline V gene encodes CDR1 DFQATT and CDR2 SNEGSKA (reference sequence).

The rearrangement links TRBV13 to TRBJ1-6; maybe TRBD1 (5 bases). Germline values: CDR1 PRHDT, CDR2 FYEKMQ (reference sequence). The CDR3 has 16 amino acids. Trimming stripped 5 bases from V and 10 bases from J, with 21 bases between. The CDR3 protein is CASSTSGLREVSPLHF. The CDR3 region has the DNA TGTGCCAGCAGCACCTCGGGACTGAGGGAGGTGTCACCCCTCCACTTT.

V gene TRBV4-3 combines with J gene TRBJ2-3, with unresolved D. The germline V gene encodes CDR1 LGHNA and CDR2 YSLEER. This CDR3 is built from 14 residues. V lost 0 bases and J lost 5, with 9 bases in between. The CDR3 DNA sequence: TGCGCCAGCAGCCAAGATTCTGGAAAAGATACGCAGTATTTT. This encodes CASSQDSGKDTQYF.

This clonotype was seen only a few times. This rearrangement joins TRBV4-1 to TRBJ2-5, with TRBD2 identical over 14 bases. The germline V gene has CDR1 MGHRA and CDR2 YSYEKL. The CDR3 consists of 16 residues. J lost 9 bases, V lost 1 base, and 7 bases had no gene match. This CDR3 reads CASSQAGLAGVGAQYF. CDR3 bases: TGCGCCAGCAGCCAAGCGGGACTAGCGGGGGTTGGGGCCCAGTACTTC.

The chain carries TRBV6-5 and TRBJ2-1; 10 positions match TRBD1. The CDR3 extends over 14 amino acids. CDR1 MNHEY and CDR2 SVGAGI come from the germline V gene. The J segment lost 9 bases and the V segment lost 5 bases, leaving 7 bases of the junction unmatched. The CDR3 DNA follows: TGTGCCAGCAGTGCGGGGGACAGGGGATTTGAGCAGTTCTTC. Encoded protein: CASSAGDRGFEQFF.

The gene calls are TRBV6-5 and TRBJ1-4; weak D call: TRBD1 (6 bases). The CDR3 is made up of 15 amino acids. The V gene's germline CDR1 is MNHEY and CDR2 SVGAGI. The V end was cut by 5 bases, the J end by 5 bases, with 15 bases between. CDR3 sequence reads: CASSARRDTNEKLFF. CDR3 nucleotide sequence: TGTGCCAGCAGTGCTCGCCGGGACACCAATGAAAAACTGTTTTTT.

The rearrangement links TRBV7-2 to TRBJ2-5; D is ambiguous. CDR1 is SGHTA and CDR2 is FQGNSA in the germline V gene. V dropped 5 bases and J dropped 5 bases, with 6 bases sitting between them. The CDR3 consists of 11 residues. CDR3 protein: CASSALETQYF. The CDR3 DNA reads as TGTGCCAGCAGCGCCCTTGAGACCCAGTACTTC.

The CDR3 spells CASSGLAGGPGSYEQYF. In nucleotides, the CDR3 is TGTGCCAGCAGCGGACTAGCGGGAGGGCCCGGCTCCTACGAGCAGTACTTC. The rearrangement links TRBV7-9 to TRBJ2-7; TRBD2 matches at 15 bases. The J segment lost 0 bases and the V segment lost 5 bases, leaving 5 bases of the junction unmatched. Germline assignment: CDR1 SEHNR and CDR2 FQNEAQ (reference sequence). CDR3 size: 17 residues.

This clonotype has at least ten counts. The chain carries TRBV7-9 and TRBJ2-5; 8 bases fit TRBD1. CDR1 is SEHNR and CDR2 is FQNEAQ in the germline V gene (reference sequence). The CDR3 extends over 18 amino acids. J gave up 2 bases and V 7 bases, and 18 bases lay outside the gene matches. The CDR3 loop is CASTRGPGTGAVQETQYF. The CDR3 DNA reads as TGTGCCAGCACCCGGGGACCGGGGACAGGAGCCGTACAAGAGACCCAGTACTTC.

The chain is built from TRBV5-1 and TRBJ1-2; 9 nucleotides line up with TRBD1. Germline CDR1 is SGHRS and CDR2 is YFSETQ. The CDR3 consists of 15 residues. With 3 bases clipped from V and 7 bases from J, the junction kept 10 bases outside the gene matches. The DNA for the CDR3 is TGCGCCAGCAGCTCCACGGGACAGGGTAGTATTGGCTACACCTTC. Encoded protein: CASSSTGQGSIGYTF.

This clonotype appeared many times. The rearrangement joins TRBV7-9 to TRBJ2-7; the D call may be TRBD1 or TRBD2 (5 bases each). Germline V gene lookup returns CDR1 SEHNR and CDR2 FQNEAQ (reference sequence). The length of the CDR3 is 12 residues. V lost 5 bases, J lost 5 bases, and 10 bases lay in between. CDR3 residues: CASSDGTDEQYF. CDR3 nucleotide sequence: TGTGCCAGCAGCGACGGGACCGACGAGCAGTACTTC.

This clonotype came up a few times. CDR3 sequence: CSARDTRMGNRDYNEQFF. DNA of the CDR3: TGCAGTGCTAGAGATACACGTATGGGGAACCGAGATTACAATGAGCAGTTCTTC. The chain combines TRBV20-1 with TRBJ2-1; no reliable D call. In germline, CDR1 is DFQATT, CDR2 SNEGSKA (reference sequence). Trimming stripped 0 bases from V and 4 bases from J, with 22 bases between. The CDR3 runs to 18 residues.

J is TRBJ1-6 and V is TRBV25-1; D perhaps matches TRBD1 (5 bases). Trimming shortened V by 4 bases and J by 10 bases, and 17 bases separated the two germline ends. Germline V gene data show CDR1 as MGHDK and CDR2 as SYGVNS. This CDR3 contains 15 residues. CDR3 DNA sequence: TGTGCCAGCAGTGGGGGGACGTATGGGCGGTCACCCCTCCACTTT. It specifies CASSGGTYGRSPLHF.

The chain recombines TRBV10-3 with TRBJ1-1; D remains unclear. Germline V gene sequence: CDR1 ENHRY, CDR2 SYGVKD. Trimming removed 4 bases at V and 3 bases at J, with 12 bases between. The CDR3 is made up of 14 amino acids. CDR3 sequence (DNA): TGTGCCATCAGTGGGGCAGCGCCTGACACTGAAGCTTTCTTT. The encoded protein is CAISGAAPDTEAFF.

This clonotype came up a few times. V is TRBV29-1 and J is TRBJ2-3; no clear D gene. Germline V lookup: CDR1 SQVTM, CDR2 ANQGSEA. The CDR3 is 10 amino acids. Trimming removed 7 bases at V and 14 bases at J, with 16 bases between. For the CDR3, the DNA is TGCAGCGCCCGAACCCAAGAGTTGTATTTT. Protein: CSARTQELYF.

The chain employs TRBV12-3 or TRBV12-4 and TRBJ1-3; D not certain. The CDR3 runs to 10 residues. The V end lost 5 bases, the J end lost 7 bases, and 3 bases lay between the germline ends. CDR3 coding DNA: TGTGCCAGCAGTATCAACACCATATATTTT. Translation: CASSINTIYF.

The J gene is TRBJ2-7, the V gene TRBV18, with 9 bases that match TRBD2. Germline values: CDR1 KGHSH, CDR2 LQKENI. This CDR3 comprises 15 residues. V was pared by 3 bases and J by 3 bases, with 6 bases of the junction left unmatched. The CDR3 loop is CASSPPGLAYYEQYF. CDR3 sequence (DNA): TGTGCCAGCTCACCCCCGGGACTAGCTTACTACGAGCAGTACTTC.

This clonotype has just a few counts. The chain combines TRBV19 with TRBJ2-2; 9 bases align to TRBD1. The V and J ends lost 11 bases and 2 bases, in that order; junction bases with no gene match: 6. The CDR3 is 14 residues long. CDR1 and CDR2 from the germline V gene are LNHDA and SQIVND (reference sequence). The CDR3 here is CAGRQGENTGELFF. The CDR3 bases are TGTGCCGGGAGACAGGGGGAAAACACCGGGGAGCTGTTTTTT.